These T cell receptor beta chains were read from a single sample in a study of radiotherapy plus CTLA-4 blockade in lung cancer. The assay was immunoSEQ multiplex PCR, and TCRdb's table has in-frame clones only and misses some. The table records 25,000 to 35,000 clones, around 73% of them present only once. This specimen consisted of peripheral blood, obtained from a patient treated with radiotherapy plus ipilimumab. These TCRs come from a human donor with non-small cell lung cancer who had stable disease on radiotherapy plus ipilimumab. Both conserved end residues are part of each CDR3. The D gene is left open where the match is weak. Size tells how often a clone was seen (once, few, many) or the class of an expanded clone, and some rows leave it out.

TGTGCCAGCGCCGAACAGGGTACTGGAAACACCATATATTTT | CASAEQGTGNTIYF | TRBJ1-3 | TRBV5-5 | NA | NA
TGCGCCAGCAGCTTAGAACCGGGACAGGTGGGATCAACTAATGAAAAACTGTTTTTT | CASSLEPGQVGSTNEKLFF | TRBJ1-4 | TRBV5-1 | NA | TRBD1
TGTGCCACCTGGGACCCTCAGCGCTATGGCTACACCTTC | CATWDPQRYGYTF | TRBJ1-2 | TRBV6-4 | NA | NA
TGTGCCAGCAGCGTAATACCCTCCTACAATGAGCAGTTCTTC | CASSVIPSYNEQFF | TRBJ2-1 | TRBV9 | NA | NA
TGTGCCAGCAGTTTAGCGGGGGCGGTTTTAGACAATGAGCAGTTCTTC | CASSLAGAVLDNEQFF | TRBJ2-1 | TRBV27 | NA | NA
TGCGCCAGCAGTCGAGGGACATTTCAGGAAAAACTGTTTTTT | CASSRGTFQEKLFF | TRBJ1-4 | TRBV10-1 | NA | NA
TGTGCCAGCAGCCAATTGTTGGTGAGCACAGATACGCAGTATTTT | CASSQLLVSTDTQYF | TRBJ2-3 | TRBV16 | NA | NA
TGCGCCAGCAGCTACGGGACAGGGGCCCCCCTCCACTTT | CASSYGTGAPLHF | TRBJ1-6 | TRBV4-1 | NA | TRBD1
TGTGCCAGCAGCTACGAGCCGGGACAGGTTCCCTACGAGCAGTACTTC | CASSYEPGQVPYEQYF | TRBJ2-7 | TRBV11-2 | NA | TRBD1
TGTGCCAGCAGTTACTCGAAAGGAAACTATGGCTACACCTTC | CASSYSKGNYGYTF | TRBJ1-2 | TRBV6-6 | once | NA
TGTGCCAGCAGCTTAGAACAGGGGGCAAGTGGAAAACTGTTTTTT | CASSLEQGASGKLFF | TRBJ1-4 | TRBV7-8 | NA | TRBD1
TGTGCCAGCAGCCAAGAGGGGGCAGCCCTCCACTTT | CASSQEGAALHF | TRBJ1-6 | TRBV4-2 | NA | NA
TGTGCCAGCACCATGGACAGAAAGAACACTGAAGCTTTCTTT | CASTMDRKNTEAFF | TRBJ1-1 | TRBV6-1 | NA | NA
TGCGCCAGCTCTGGAAACACCATATATTTT | CASSGNTIYF | TRBJ1-3 | TRBV10-2 | NA | NA
TGTGCCAGCAGTTACGTCGGGGCAGATATGAACACTGAAGCTTTCTTT | CASSYVGADMNTEAFF | TRBJ1-1 | TRBV6-5 | few | NA
TGTGCCAGCAGAGGACAGGGTAACTATGGCTACACCTTC | CASRGQGNYGYTF | TRBJ1-2 | TRBV5-4 | NA | TRBD1
TGTGCCAGTACCGCCCGAGGGCCAGGGGGCAACACTGAAGCTTTCTTT | CASTARGPGGNTEAFF | TRBJ1-1 | TRBV19 | NA | TRBD1
TGCGCCAGCAGCTCGGGAGGGGCTAGTAAGCAGTACTTC | CASSSGGASKQYF | TRBJ2-7 | TRBV5-1 | NA | TRBD2
TGTGCCAGCAGCTTCGCAGGGGTCACTGAAGCTTTCTTT | CASSFAGVTEAFF | TRBJ1-1 | TRBV7-9 | NA | NA
TGTGCCAGCAGCAACAGGGGCCCCCACACCGGGGAGCTGTTTTTT | CASSNRGPHTGELFF | TRBJ2-2 | TRBV2 | once | TRBD1
TGTGCCAGCAGCTTAGGGGCCAGGCGTCAAAATTCACCCCTCCACTTT | CASSLGARRQNSPLHF | TRBJ1-6 | TRBV7-6 | NA | NA
TGCAGCGTTGGCAGGGAAAGGGTAGGTGGCTACACCTTC | CSVGRERVGGYTF | TRBJ1-2 | TRBV29-1 | NA | NA
TGTGCCAGCAGCTCGTCCCTAGCGGGGGGTGGTCGGGAGCAGTACTTC | CASSSSLAGGGREQYF | TRBJ2-7 | TRBV7-2 | NA | TRBD2
TGTGCCAGCAGCACCCTCCCAGCTAACACTGAAGCTTTCTTT | CASSTLPANTEAFF | TRBJ1-1 | TRBV14 | NA | NA
TGTGCCAGCAGATCGGGAGGCACCGCTAATGAAAAACTGTTTTTT | CASRSGGTANEKLFF | TRBJ1-4 | TRBV6-5 | NA | NA
TGTGCCAGTAGTATCTGGACCACAGGGGGCACTGAAGCTTTCTTT | CASSIWTTGGTEAFF | TRBJ1-1 | TRBV19 | NA | TRBD1
TGTGCCAGCACCCGGGGAAGGTCCAGCAATCAGCCCCAGCATTTT | CASTRGRSSNQPQHF | TRBJ1-5 | TRBV13 | NA | NA
TGTGCCAGCAGTGTCAGGGTTGAGAGCACTGAAGCTTTCTTT | CASSVRVESTEAFF | TRBJ1-1 | TRBV6-5 | NA | NA
TGTGCCAGCTCACCAAAGAGTCGGGACACTGAAGCTTTCTTT | CASSPKSRDTEAFF | TRBJ1-1 | TRBV18 | NA | NA
TGTGCCAGCAGTTCAAATGTGGGTGCAGGGCCGGAGCAGTACTTC | CASSSNVGAGPEQYF | TRBJ2-7 | TRBV7-6 | once | NA
TGTGCCAGCAGCCCGGACATTCGTTCACCCCTCCACTTT | CASSPDIRSPLHF | TRBJ1-6 | TRBV9 | NA | NA
TGTGCCAGCAGCTTGACAGGGAGGACAGATACGCAGTATTTT | CASSLTGRTDTQYF | TRBJ2-3 | TRBV13 | NA | NA
TGCGCCAGCTCACCCTCTACAGGGGGGGGTGAAAAACTGTTTTTT | CASSPSTGGGEKLFF | TRBJ1-4 | TRBV5-1 | NA | TRBD1
TGTGCCAGCAGGGGGACAGGTGCCACTGAAGCTTTCTTT | CASRGTGATEAFF | TRBJ1-1 | TRBV2 | NA | TRBD1
TGCAGCGTTGAAGGTTGGGGGGCGCGCACTGAAGCTTTCTTT | CSVEGWGARTEAFF | TRBJ1-1 | TRBV29-1 | NA | NA
TGTGCCAGCAGCGTCCGTCGCGAGACCCAGTACTTC | CASSVRRETQYF | TRBJ2-5 | TRBV13 | NA | NA
TGTGCCAGCAGTGAAGCATTGGGCAGGGGGAACACTGAAGCTTTCTTT | CASSEALGRGNTEAFF | TRBJ1-1 | TRBV6-1 | NA | NA
TGTGCCAGCAGCCAAGATCGGGCTAGCGGGGACAGGGATACGCAGTATTTT | CASSQDRASGDRDTQYF | TRBJ2-3 | TRBV4-2 | NA | NA
TGTGCCAGCAGTTTTGGACAGGGGTCCTACGAGCAGTACTTC | CASSFGQGSYEQYF | TRBJ2-7 | TRBV27 | NA | TRBD1
TGTGCCAGCAGCTTAGTCGACAGCCGAATGAACACTGAAGCTTTCTTT | CASSLVDSRMNTEAFF | TRBJ1-1 | TRBV7-6 | few | NA
TGTGCCAGCAGCTCCCAACCTTCTGGGGACTATGGCTACACCTTC | CASSSQPSGDYGYTF | TRBJ1-2 | TRBV7-9 | NA | NA
TGTGCCAGCTCACTGAGCCAGGGGGCAAGCAATCAGCCCCAGCATTTT | CASSLSQGASNQPQHF | TRBJ1-5 | TRBV18 | NA | TRBD1
TGTGCCAGCAGCCAAGGACAGTTTAACACTGAAGCTTTCTTT | CASSQGQFNTEAFF | TRBJ1-1 | TRBV14 | NA | NA
TGTGCCTGGAGTGTAGTTAGGACAGGGAAGGGCGGGGAGCTGTTTTTT | CAWSVVRTGKGGELFF | TRBJ2-2 | TRBV30 | NA | TRBD1
TGTGCCAGCAGCTGGGAAGACAGCTCAGAGGCCCAGTACTTC | CASSWEDSSEAQYF | TRBJ2-5 | TRBV5-6 | NA | NA
TGTGCCAGCAGTGAAGTGGGTGAAGCTTTCTTT | CASSEVGEAFF | TRBJ1-1 | TRBV6-1 | NA | NA
TGTGCCAGCAGTTACGGGCATCGAGAGACCCAGTACTTC | CASSYGHRETQYF | TRBJ2-5 | TRBV5-4 | NA | NA
TGTGCCAGCAGTTTAGTCCTCTACAATGAGCAGTTCTTC | CASSLVLYNEQFF | TRBJ2-1 | TRBV27 | NA | NA
TGCGCCAGCAGCCAAGACCCGGGGAATAGAGCCGGGGAGCTGTTTTTT | CASSQDPGNRAGELFF | TRBJ2-2 | TRBV4-3 | few | NA
TGTGCCAGCTCCTCGGGTTCCCCCTATAATTCACCCCTCCACTTT | CASSSGSPYNSPLHF | TRBJ1-6 | TRBV27 | NA | NA
TGTGCCATCAAGCCGACAGGGGGCTATGGCTACACCTTC | CAIKPTGGYGYTF | TRBJ1-2 | TRBV10-3 | NA | TRBD1
TGTGCCAGCACATCCGGGCAGTTTAATTCACCCCTCCACTTT | CASTSGQFNSPLHF | TRBJ1-6 | TRBV6-1 | NA | NA
TGTGCCAGCAGCCCGGGGTCGGGGGACTATGGCTACACCTTC | CASSPGSGDYGYTF | TRBJ1-2 | TRBV7-2 | NA | NA
TGTGCCAGCAGCTTCCCCGACTACTATGGCTACACCTTC | CASSFPDYYGYTF | TRBJ1-2 | TRBV5-4 | once | NA
TGTGCCAGCAGTTCCGGGGGACATACTAACTATGGCTACACCTTC | CASSSGGHTNYGYTF | TRBJ1-2 | TRBV6-5 | NA | NA